This T cell receptor beta chain was identified during a study of T-cell memory formation after mild COVID-19. Study-level information: In these data, TCR clusters were largely donor specific. Whole-study results and caveats: Contracting clones localized mainly to CM and EM when CD4+ and mainly to EMRA when CD8+. Some clones that responded turned up in pre-infection memory, which suggests that cross-reactive memory joined in.

On this clonotype: The antigen is undetermined.

TCRdb used MiXCR to reprocess the 5' RACE reads, holding one entry per CDR3 protein. The profile shows about 180,000 distinct CDR3 sequences, less than 20% of them singletons. The CDR3 loop spans 16 amino acids. Trimming removed 5 bases at V and 6 bases at J, with 22 bases between. CDR1 is SGHRS, CDR2 YFSETQ, per germline. The sequence was collected from a man younger than 30 who had mild COVID-19 (a few samples of this study predate the infection). Cell type and time point are not known. The rearrangement joins TRBV5-1 to TRBJ2-3; unclear D gene. Sequenced sample: PBMCs or a T cell subset sorted from them (not recorded which). The CDR3 bases are TGCGCCAGCAGGGTAGGTCCCTCCTCCTCCCCGGATACGCAGTATTTT. This translates into CASRVGPSSSPDTQYF.